The 16 T cell receptor beta chains listed next were all sequenced from one sample in a study of shared clonotypes between healthy human individuals. Measured with immunoSEQ multiplex PCR; TCRdb has only the in-frame clones, and not every one. The sample includes fewer than 1 million clones, around 96% of them seen just once. Naive CD8 populations comprised CD45RO-negative cells positively selected for CCR7, excluding terminally differentiated effector memory CD45RA+ cells. Material for sequencing was naive CD8+ T cells sorted from blood. All receptors derive from a man aged 25 to 40 in good health.

This CDR3 is CASSTPGQGTNTGELFF. CDR3 nucleotide sequence: TGTGCCAGCAGCACGCCGGGACAGGGGACGAACACCGGGGAGCTGTTTTTT. The V call is TRBV7-8, the J call TRBJ2-2; 10 bases fit TRBD1. Trimming cost V 5 bases and J 0 bases; bases outside gene matches: 6. The CDR3 has 17 amino acids. Looked up from germline, CDR1 is SGHVS and CDR2 is FQNEAQ.

The V gene is TRBV5-4, the J gene TRBJ2-5, with D unresolved. Trimming removed 2 bases from V and 1 base from J, with 3 bases in between. The CDR3 has 12 residues. In germline, CDR1 is SGHNT, CDR2 YYREEE (reference sequence). CDR3 nucleotides: TGTGCCAGCAGCTTCCTCCAAGAGACCCAGTACTTC. It translates to CASSFLQETQYF.

The CDR3 spells CASSPNHYEQYF. The CDR3 region has the DNA TGTGCCAGCAGCCCAAACCATTACGAGCAGTACTTC. J is TRBJ2-7 and V is TRBV7-8; D is uncertain. The CDR3 extends over 12 amino acids. CDR1 SGHVS and CDR2 FQNEAQ come from the germline V gene. The ends were cut back, 5 bases at V and 4 bases at J, with 9 bases in the middle.

This clone was picked up one time. This chain joins TRBV9 and TRBJ2-3, with 7 bases aligning to TRBD2. The germline CDR1 and CDR2 sequences are SGDLS and YYNGEE. CDR3 length: 16 residues. Unmatched junction bases numbered 18, after V lost 4 bases and J lost 10 bases. The CDR3 DNA is TGTGCCAGCAGCCCCCCCCTAGCGGCTGAGGGTTGGGCGCAGTATTTT. Protein product: CASSPPLAAEGWAQYF.

V usage is TRBV6-1 and J usage is TRBJ2-6; tentative D call: TRBD1 (6 bases). V shed 8 bases and J shed 1 base, with 12 bases lying between them. The V gene's germline CDR1 is MNHNS and CDR2 SASEGT. This CDR3 contains 15 residues. CDR3 protein: CASSPTGSGANVLTF. The CDR3 bases are TGTGCCAGCTCCCCCACAGGGTCTGGGGCCAACGTCCTGACTTTC.

The V gene is TRBV5-1, the J gene TRBJ2-7; the D gene is possibly TRBD2 (6 bases). V lost 1 base and J lost 3, with 14 bases in between. In germline, CDR1 is SGHRS, CDR2 YFSETQ. The length of the CDR3 is 15 residues. CDR3 nucleotide sequence: TGCGCCAGCAGCTTGTTGGGGGGAGACAACTACGAGCAGTACTTC. This translates into CASSLLGGDNYEQYF.

The chain carries TRBV7-9 and TRBJ2-7, with D uncertain. Germline-derived CDR1 and CDR2 are SEHNR and FQNEAQ (reference sequence). The V gene lost 5 bases and the J gene lost 2 bases, with 10 bases spanning the gap. CDR3 length equals 13 residues. In DNA, the CDR3 is TGTGCCAGCAGCGACGACCCTGCCTACGAGCAGTACTTC. Amino acid sequence: CASSDDPAYEQYF. Filled out from reference TRBV7-9 and TRBJ2-7, the complete variable domain reads DTGVSQNPRHKITKRGQNVTFRCDPISEHNRLYWYRQTLGQGPEFLTYFQNEAQLEKSRLLSDRFSAERPKGSFSTLEIQRTEQGDSAMYLCASSDDPAYEQYFGPGTRLTVT.

The chain joins TRBV19 to TRBJ1-2, with no clear D. V gave up 4 bases and J gave up 4 bases, with 4 bases separating them. Looked up from germline, CDR1 is LNHDA and CDR2 is SQIVND (reference sequence). CDR3 size: 11 residues. CDR3 amino acids: CASSTGYGYTF. CDR3 nucleotides: TGTGCCAGTAGTACCGGCTATGGCTACACCTTC.

This clone came up many times. This chain links TRBV6-1 with TRBJ2-7; tentatively, D is TRBD1 (7 bases). Trimming pared 4 bases from V and 3 bases from J, leaving 13 bases between. The germline V gene encodes CDR1 MNHNS and CDR2 SASEGT. This CDR3 has 14 residues. DNA for the CDR3: TGTGCCAGCAGTGTCGGCAGGGGGGACTACGAGCAGTACTTC. Encoded protein: CASSVGRGDYEQYF.

The rearrangement uses TRBV7-9 and TRBJ2-5; D is perhaps TRBD1 (6 bases). CDR1 SEHNR and CDR2 FQNEAQ come from the germline V gene (reference sequence). CDR3 length: 14 residues. V dropped 4 bases and J dropped 1 base, with 10 bases sitting between them. The CDR3 protein is CASSSTGIQETQYF. In nucleotides, the CDR3 is TGTGCCAGCAGCTCGACAGGAATCCAAGAGACCCAGTACTTC.

This clone was seen a few times. This sequence joins TRBV30 and TRBJ1-1, with D possibly TRBD1 on 5 matching bases. The CDR3 sequence is 11 residues long. CDR1 and CDR2 (germline): GTSNPN, SVGIG (reference sequence). Trimming took 5 bases from V and 6 from J, leaving 10 bases between them. CDR3 amino acids: CAWELGPEAFF. DNA for the CDR3: TGTGCCTGGGAGTTGGGACCTGAAGCTTTCTTT.

The chain employs TRBV9 and TRBJ2-1; D gene unclear. CDR1 SGDLS and CDR2 YYNGEE come from the germline V gene. This CDR3 region has 16 residues. Trimming removed 0 bases from V and 3 bases from J, with 13 bases in between. DNA for the CDR3: TGTGCCAGCAGCGTAGGTAGCATTGAAGGCTACAATGAGCAGTTCTTC. This codes for CASSVGSIEGYNEQFF. Filled out from reference TRBV9 and TRBJ2-1, the complete variable domain reads DSGVTQTPKHLITATGQRVTLRCSPRSGDLSVYWYQQSLDQGLQFLIQYYNGEERAKGNILERFSAQQFPDLHSELNLSSLELGDSALYFCASSVGSIEGYNEQFFGPGTRLTVL.

This clone was found once. The V and J genes are TRBV27 and TRBJ2-5; 11 positions match TRBD1. The CDR3 totals 16 residues. Trimming cost V 3 bases and J 3 bases; bases outside gene matches: 6. CDR1 and CDR2 (germline): MNHEY, SMNVEV (reference sequence). This CDR3 is CASSFWRTGGEETQYF. The CDR3 region has the DNA TGTGCCAGCAGTTTTTGGCGGACAGGGGGCGAAGAGACCCAGTACTTC.

The chain is built from TRBV5-8 and TRBJ2-3, with 11 bases aligning to TRBD2. CDR1 is SGHTS, CDR2 YDEGEE, per germline. V was pared by 4 bases and J by 4 bases, with 11 bases of the junction left unmatched. The CDR3 is 17 amino acids. The chain's CDR3 is CASSPGTSGGGADTQYF. The DNA for the CDR3 is TGTGCCAGCAGCCCTGGGACTAGCGGCGGTGGGGCAGATACGCAGTATTTT.

The chain uses TRBV7-2 and TRBJ2-7, with unresolved D. Germline V gene data show CDR1 as SGHTA and CDR2 as FQGNSA. This CDR3 comprises 17 residues. V was pared by 2 bases and J by 2 bases, with 19 bases between. The CDR3 reads CASSLRALDMGTYEQYF. The CDR3 nucleotides are TGTGCCAGCAGCTTAAGGGCCCTAGATATGGGGACCTACGAGCAGTACTTC. Full variable domain (missing parts from reference TRBV7-2 and TRBJ2-7): GAGVSQSPSNKVTEKGKDVELRCDPISGHTALYWYRQSLGQGLEFLIYFQGNSAPDKSGLPSDRFSAERTGGSVSTLTIQRTQQEDSAVYLCASSLRALDMGTYEQYFGPGTRLTVT.

The chain couples TRBV27 to TRBJ2-7; D is perhaps TRBD2 (7 bases). Trimming stripped 10 bases from V and 4 bases from J, with 20 bases between. Germline assignment: CDR1 MNHEY and CDR2 SMNVEV (reference sequence). This CDR3 spans 14 amino acids. CDR3 coding DNA: TGTGCCACGAGGCGGGGGCTTATCTCGTACGAGCAGTACTTC. Protein product: CATRRGLISYEQYF.